What follows are 27 T cell receptor beta chains derived from one specimen sequenced in a study of T-cell memory formation after mild COVID-19. TCRdb itself ran the 5' RACE reads through MiXCR, one entry per CDR3 protein. The sample lists over 120,000 distinct CDR3 sequences; less than 25% were seen once. Sequencing was done on a sample of PBMCs or a T cell subset sorted from them (not recorded which). The receptors here all came from an adult woman who had mild COVID-19 (a few samples of this study predate the infection). Cell type and time point are not known.

V and J are TRBV20-1 and TRBJ1-1; D might be TRBD1 (5 bases). The CDR3 spans 12 residues. Germline assignment: CDR1 DFQATT and CDR2 SNEGSKA (reference sequence). The V end lost 0 bases, the J end lost 6 bases, and 8 bases lay between the germline ends. The CDR3 region is CSARDGGAEAFF. The CDR3 DNA is TGCAGTGCTAGAGATGGGGGTGCTGAAGCTTTCTTT.

This clonotype was found a few times. V and J are TRBV5-1 and TRBJ2-3; D gene unclear. This CDR3 region has 20 residues. The V end was cut by 0 bases, the J end by 0 bases, with 23 bases between. From germline, CDR1 is SGHRS and CDR2 YFSETQ. For the CDR3, the DNA is TGCGCCAGCAGCTTGGCCACCCGGGTTCCTGGCGACCTTAGCACAGATACGCAGTATTTT. Protein product: CASSLATRVPGDLSTDTQYF.

This clonotype was picked up a small number of times. The CDR3: CASSQFAGGYNEQFF. The CDR3 DNA sequence: TGTGCCAGCAGCCAATTTGCGGGGGGGTACAATGAGCAGTTCTTC. This chain links TRBV14 with TRBJ2-1, with 9 bases lining up with TRBD2. Unmatched junction bases numbered 3, after V lost 2 bases and J lost 4 bases. The CDR3 runs to 15 residues. CDR1 is SGHDN and CDR2 is FVKESK in the germline V gene. The full variable domain, its missing parts supplied by reference TRBV14 and TRBJ2-1, is EAGVTQFPSHSVIEKGQTVTLRCDPISGHDNLYWYRRVMGKEIKFLLHFVKESKQDESGMPNNRFLAERTGGTYSTLKVQPAELEDSGVYFCASSQFAGGYNEQFFGPGTRLTVL.

This clonotype has just a few counts. CDR3 loop: CASFDSGSSGELFF. The DNA for the CDR3 is TGTGCCAGCTTTGACTCAGGGAGCTCTGGGGAGCTGTTTTTT. The chain employs TRBV25-1 and TRBJ2-2; D may match TRBD1 or TRBD2 (5 bases each). The CDR3 has 14 residues. Trimming pared 8 bases from V and 8 bases from J, leaving 18 bases between. Germline V gives CDR1 MGHDK, CDR2 SYGVNS.

This clonotype occurred a few times. The CDR3 loop is CASSSPGRSSPLHF. DNA for the CDR3: TGTGCCAGCAGTTCCCCAGGGCGGAGTTCACCCCTCCACTTT. This rearrangement joins TRBV12-3 or TRBV12-4 to TRBJ1-6; a possible D gene is TRBD1 (5 bases). V was shortened by 4 bases and J by 9 bases, with 13 bases between the two germline ends. The CDR3 loop spans 14 amino acids.

The chain carries TRBV20-1 and TRBJ2-7, with TRBD2 identical over 11 bases. Germline CDR1 DFQATT, CDR2 SNEGSKA (reference sequence). With 6 bases clipped from V and 3 bases from J, the junction kept 1 base outside the gene matches. This CDR3 comprises 12 residues. CDR3 protein: CSALAGGYEQYF. Here the CDR3 DNA reads TGCAGTGCCCTAGCGGGGGGCTACGAGCAGTACTTC.

The V call is TRBV24-1, the J call TRBJ1-2; perhaps TRBD1 as D (5 bases). Per germline, CDR1 KGHDR and CDR2 SFDVKD. The CDR3 extends over 14 amino acids. With 2 bases removed from V and 1 base from J, the gap between germline ends came to 7 bases. The chain's CDR3 is CATSDSGINYGYTF. CDR3 bases: TGTGCCACCAGTGATTCAGGGATTAACTATGGCTACACCTTC.

The sample holds a few counts of this clonotype. The chain links TRBV4-2 to TRBJ1-1, with D hard to call. V shed 1 base and J shed 7 bases, with 22 bases lying between them. Germline CDR1 and CDR2: LGHNA and YNFKEQ. The CDR3 is made up of 17 amino acids. The CDR3 loop is CASSQGVGGVFGSEAFF. The CDR3 region has the DNA TGTGCCAGCAGCCAAGGTGTTGGAGGCGTCTTTGGGAGTGAAGCTTTCTTT.

This rearrangement joins TRBV11-1 to TRBJ2-2; 8 bases line up with TRBD1. This CDR3 region has 14 residues. V was pared by 5 bases and J by 6 bases, with 5 bases of the junction left unmatched. Germline CDR1 and CDR2: SGHAT and FQDESV (reference sequence). The DNA of the CDR3 is TGTGCCAGCAGCCCAGGGGGCTGGGCCGGGGAGCTGTTTTTT. Amino acids: CASSPGGWAGELFF.

In its sample, this clonotype was seen a few times. The chain joins TRBV24-1 to TRBJ2-3; maybe TRBD2 (6 bases). Germline CDR1 is KGHDR and CDR2 is SFDVKD. V lost 5 bases and J lost 3, with 11 bases in between. There are 14 residues in the CDR3. The CDR3 loop reads CATSVRERTDTQYF. In DNA, the CDR3 is TGTGCCACCAGTGTCCGGGAGAGGACAGATACGCAGTATTTT.

The chain employs TRBV4-1 and TRBJ2-7; no clear D gene. This CDR3 has 14 residues. Trimming cost V 1 base and J 3 bases, with 10 bases left between them. Germline V gene lookup returns CDR1 MGHRA and CDR2 YSYEKL. This CDR3 is CASSQGTDYYEQYF. The CDR3 coding sequence is TGCGCCAGCAGCCAAGGAACAGATTACTACGAGCAGTACTTC.

Only one count was recorded for this clonotype. This chain connects TRBV7-9 to TRBJ1-5, with D possibly matching TRBD1 (6 bases). V lost 8 bases and J lost 1, with 15 bases in between. CDR1 SEHNR and CDR2 FQNEAQ come from the germline V gene (reference sequence). The CDR3 runs to 15 residues. This chain's CDR3 is CASDRTFRSNQPQHF. In nucleotides, the CDR3 is TGTGCCAGCGACAGGACATTTCGGAGCAATCAGCCCCAGCATTTT.

There are a few counts of this clonotype. V gene TRBV12-3 or TRBV12-4 combines with J gene TRBJ2-1, with 8 bases matching TRBD2. The CDR3 covers 13 residues. V lost 7 bases, J lost 8 bases, and 7 bases stayed unmatched. The CDR3 loop reads CASTLTSDYEQFF. The CDR3, as DNA: TGTGCCAGCACCCTGACTAGCGATTATGAGCAGTTCTTC.

This rearrangement joins TRBV5-1 to TRBJ1-1, with D perhaps TRBD1 (5 bases). Germline assignment: CDR1 SGHRS and CDR2 YFSETQ. This CDR3 has 14 amino acids. Trimming left V 3 bases short and J 4 bases short, with 13 bases between. CDR3 loop: CASSWNLGATEAFF. Here the CDR3 DNA reads TGCGCCAGCAGCTGGAACCTCGGGGCCACTGAAGCTTTCTTT.

This clonotype has only a few counts. The chain has TRBV5-6 and TRBJ2-7, with a possible D match to TRBD2 (5 bases). The CDR3 contains 13 residues. The germline CDR1 and CDR2 sequences are SGHDT and YYEEEE. Trimming left V 7 bases short and J 8 bases short, with 19 bases between. The CDR3: CASASSRGYQQYF. The CDR3 DNA is TGTGCCAGCGCATCCTCGCGAGGGTACCAGCAGTACTTC.

This chain uses TRBV4-2 with TRBJ1-2; no clear D. The germline V gene encodes CDR1 LGHNA and CDR2 YNFKEQ. The CDR3 contains 13 residues. V was clipped by 0 bases and J by 6 bases, with 8 bases between them. The DNA for the CDR3 is TGTGCCAGCAGCCAAGAACGAGGGCATGGCTACACCTTC. This sequence encodes CASSQERGHGYTF.

This chain links TRBV7-9 with TRBJ1-1, with D tentatively TRBD1 (6 bases). This CDR3 contains 15 residues. The V gene's germline CDR1 is SEHNR and CDR2 FQNEAQ (reference sequence). Trimming took off 5 bases at V and 1 base at J, with 14 bases between the two ends. The CDR3 bases are TGTGCCAGCAGCCTGGGGGGGGGCGAGAACACTGAAGCTTTCTTT. This encodes CASSLGGGENTEAFF. Full variable domain (missing parts from reference TRBV7-9 and TRBJ1-1): DTGVSQNPRHKITKRGQNVTFRCDPISEHNRLYWYRQTLGQGPEFLTYFQNEAQLEKSRLLSDRFSAERPKGSFSTLEIQRTEQGDSAMYLCASSLGGGENTEAFFGQGTRLTVV.

V and J are TRBV5-1 and TRBJ2-7; 7 nucleotides agree with TRBD1. Germline V gene sequence: CDR1 SGHRS, CDR2 YFSETQ. J gave up 6 bases and V 0 bases, and 9 bases lay outside the gene matches. CDR3 length: 15 residues. The CDR3 nucleotides are TGCGCCAGCAGCTTGGCCTTTCAGACAGGGCTCGAGCAGTACTTC. It translates to CASSLAFQTGLEQYF.

The V and J genes are TRBV12-3 or TRBV12-4 and TRBJ2-5, with no clear D. Trimming removed 6 bases from V and 1 base from J, with 9 bases in between. The CDR3 covers 13 residues. As DNA, the CDR3 is TGTGCCAGCAGGAACAGTTTCCAAGAGACCCAGTACTTC. This sequence encodes CASRNSFQETQYF.

This sequence joins TRBV27 and TRBJ2-7; possibly TRBD1 for D (5 bases). Between the trimmed V and J ends, which lost 4 bases and 2 bases, there was a span of 9 bases. This CDR3 comprises 13 residues. CDR1 and CDR2 (germline): MNHEY, SMNVEV (reference sequence). CDR3: CASSYSGTYEQYF. The CDR3 nucleotides read TGTGCCAGCAGTTATTCAGGGACCTACGAGCAGTACTTC.

The V gene is TRBV5-1, the J gene TRBJ2-7; TRBD1 aligns across 8 bases. The germline V gene encodes CDR1 SGHRS and CDR2 YFSETQ. V lost 2 bases to trimming and J lost 5 bases; unmatched junction nucleotides: 6. This CDR3 contains 14 residues. CDR3 DNA: TGCGCCAGCAGCTTTAGACAGGGGAGCAACGAGCAGTACTTC. Amino acid sequence: CASSFRQGSNEQYF.

The chain uses TRBV4-1 and TRBJ2-7; 10 bases map to TRBD2. Germline V CDR1 and CDR2: MGHRA, YSYEKL. The V and J ends lost 4 bases and 3 bases, in that order; junction bases with no gene match: 9. This CDR3 contains 16 residues. CDR3 loop: CASSLNPGLALYEQYF. In nucleotides, the CDR3 is TGCGCCAGCAGCCTTAATCCGGGACTAGCGCTCTACGAGCAGTACTTC.

This clonotype was recorded a few times. The gene calls are TRBV9 and TRBJ2-7; D unresolved. Trimming cost V 2 bases and J 0 bases, with 12 bases left between them. This CDR3 is built from 15 residues. Germline loops: CDR1 SGDLS, CDR2 YYNGEE. CDR3 nucleotide sequence: TGTGCCAGCAGCGTCACGGGTGGATCCTCCTACGAGCAGTACTTC. This encodes CASSVTGGSSYEQYF.

Concerning this clonotype: A much larger clone sits a single nucleotide away, making a read error possible. The J gene is TRBJ2-1, the V gene TRBV6-5; D might be TRBD1 (6 bases). The ends were cut back, 5 bases at V and 7 bases at J, with 9 bases in the middle. Looked up from germline, CDR1 is MNHEY and CDR2 is SVGAGI. This CDR3 region has 12 residues. Here the CDR3 reads CASSPQGNEQFF. Written as DNA, the CDR3 is TGTGCCAGCAGTCCCCAGGGGAATGAGCAGTTCTTC.

The sample holds a few counts of this clonotype. The chain carries TRBV5-6 and TRBJ1-1; TRBD1 is a possible D gene (5 bases). This CDR3 is built from 17 residues. Trimming took off 4 bases at V and 7 bases at J, with 26 bases between the two ends. The germline gives CDR1 SGHDT, CDR2 YYEEEE. The CDR3 coding sequence is TGTGCCAGCAGCGGATTAGTCGGGACGGGTGAGCGTAATGAAGCTTTCTTT. It is translated as CASSGLVGTGERNEAFF.

The rearrangement uses TRBV5-1 and TRBJ2-1; D is perhaps TRBD2 (5 bases). This CDR3 is built from 14 residues. Between the trimmed V and J ends, which lost 4 bases and 7 bases, there was a span of 15 bases. Germline values: CDR1 SGHRS, CDR2 YFSETQ. The CDR3 here is CASSPGEGRNEQFF. The CDR3 nucleotides are TGCGCCAGCAGCCCCGGTGAGGGTAGAAATGAGCAGTTCTTC.

The chain recombines TRBV6-5 with TRBJ2-7; D is perhaps TRBD1 (5 bases). This CDR3 has 15 amino acids. Germline assignment: CDR1 MNHEY and CDR2 SVGAGI. Trimming stripped 7 bases from V and 4 bases from J, with 20 bases between. The CDR3 bases are TGTGCCAGCACCGAAGTGGATGGGGCGGCTTACGAGCAGTACTTC. Its protein is CASTEVDGAAYEQYF.